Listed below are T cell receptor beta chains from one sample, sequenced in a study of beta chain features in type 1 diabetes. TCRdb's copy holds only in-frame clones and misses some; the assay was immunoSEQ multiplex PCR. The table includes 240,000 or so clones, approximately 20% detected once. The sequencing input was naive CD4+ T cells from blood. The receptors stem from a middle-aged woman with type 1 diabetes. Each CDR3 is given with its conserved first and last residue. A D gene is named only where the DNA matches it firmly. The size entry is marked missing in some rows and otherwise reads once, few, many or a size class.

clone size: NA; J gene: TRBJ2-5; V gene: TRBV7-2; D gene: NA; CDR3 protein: CASSFLASVETQYF; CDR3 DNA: TGTGCCAGCAGCTTTCTGGCCAGCGTAGAGACCCAGTACTTC
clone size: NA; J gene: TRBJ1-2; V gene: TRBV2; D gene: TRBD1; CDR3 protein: CASSGLYRGNGYTF; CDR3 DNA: TGTGCCAGCAGTGGTCTTTACAGGGGTAATGGCTACACCTTC
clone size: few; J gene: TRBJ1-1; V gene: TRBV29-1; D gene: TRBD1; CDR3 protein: CSVEEDRAATEAFF; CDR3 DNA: TGCAGCGTTGAGGAGGACAGGGCGGCCACTGAAGCTTTCTTT
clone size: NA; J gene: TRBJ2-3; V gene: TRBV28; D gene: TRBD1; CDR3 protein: CASRRDRGRTDTQYF; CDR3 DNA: TGTGCCAGCAGGCGCGACAGGGGGCGCACAGATACGCAGTATTTT
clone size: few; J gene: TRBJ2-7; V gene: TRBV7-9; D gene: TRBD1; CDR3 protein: CASSSTGTGTNEQYF; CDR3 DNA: TGTGCCAGCAGCTCTACCGGGACAGGGACCAACGAGCAGTACTTC
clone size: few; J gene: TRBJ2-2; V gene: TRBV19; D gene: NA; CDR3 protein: CASTNTGELFF; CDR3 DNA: TGTGCCAGTACAAACACCGGGGAGCTGTTTTTT
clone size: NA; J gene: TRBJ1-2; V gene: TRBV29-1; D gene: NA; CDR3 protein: CSVEDNNGYTF; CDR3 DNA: TGCAGCGTTGAAGATAATAATGGCTACACCTTC
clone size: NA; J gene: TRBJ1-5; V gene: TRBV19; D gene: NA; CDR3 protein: CASQLQANQPQHF; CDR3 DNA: TGTGCCAGTCAGCTCCAGGCAAATCAGCCCCAGCATTTT
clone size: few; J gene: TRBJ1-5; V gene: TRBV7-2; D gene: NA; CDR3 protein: CASSLVGQTIGNQPQHF; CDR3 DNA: TGTGCCAGCAGCTTAGTGGGGCAGACCATTGGAAATCAGCCCCAGCATTTT
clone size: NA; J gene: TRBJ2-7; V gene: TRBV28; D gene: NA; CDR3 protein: CASSPGGGGRVYEQYF; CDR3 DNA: TGTGCCAGCAGTCCCGGAGGGGGGGGTAGGGTTTACGAGCAGTACTTC
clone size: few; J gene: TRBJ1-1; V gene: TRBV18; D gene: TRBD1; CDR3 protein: CASSPPGQGASTEAFF; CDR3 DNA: TGTGCCAGCTCACCACCGGGACAGGGGGCATCCACTGAAGCTTTCTTT
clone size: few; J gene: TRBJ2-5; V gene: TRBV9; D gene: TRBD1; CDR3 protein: CASAGQAEGETQYF; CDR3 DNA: TGTGCCAGCGCGGGACAGGCGGAAGGGGAGACCCAGTACTTC
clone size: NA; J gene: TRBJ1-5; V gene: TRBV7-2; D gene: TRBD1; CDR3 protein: CASSLQGGHQPQHF; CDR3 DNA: TGTGCCAGCAGCTTGCAAGGGGGCCATCAGCCCCAGCATTTT
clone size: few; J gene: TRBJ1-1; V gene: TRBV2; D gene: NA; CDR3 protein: CASSDRGRGGTEAFF; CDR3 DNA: TGTGCCAGCAGTGATAGGGGCAGGGGAGGGACTGAAGCTTTCTTT
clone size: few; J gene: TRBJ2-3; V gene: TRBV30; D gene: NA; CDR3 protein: CAWSVTGAWDTQYF; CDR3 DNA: TGTGCCTGGAGTGTAACGGGAGCGTGGGATACGCAGTATTTT
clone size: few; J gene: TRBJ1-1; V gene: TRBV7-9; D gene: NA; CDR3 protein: CASSYLQVVPTEAFF; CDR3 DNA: TGTGCCAGCAGCTACCTACAGGTAGTTCCCACTGAAGCTTTCTTT
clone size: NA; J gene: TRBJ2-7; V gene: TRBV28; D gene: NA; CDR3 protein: CASRAPGIPYEQYF; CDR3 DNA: TGTGCCAGCAGAGCCCCAGGGATCCCCTACGAGCAGTACTTC
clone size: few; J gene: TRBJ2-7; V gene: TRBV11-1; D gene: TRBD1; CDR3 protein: CASTTRRTGSYEQYF; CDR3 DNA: TGTGCCAGCACTACGAGGAGGACAGGCTCCTACGAGCAGTACTTC
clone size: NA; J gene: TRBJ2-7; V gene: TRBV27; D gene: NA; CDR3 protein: CATSSQSGVRYEQYF; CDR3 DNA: TGTGCCACCTCGTCTCAGTCGGGAGTTCGTTACGAGCAGTACTTC
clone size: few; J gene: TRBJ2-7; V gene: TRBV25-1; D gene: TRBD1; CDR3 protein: CASSGGAGGPSSYEQYF; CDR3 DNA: TGTGCCAGCAGTGGGGGAGCAGGGGGTCCAAGCTCCTACGAGCAGTACTTC
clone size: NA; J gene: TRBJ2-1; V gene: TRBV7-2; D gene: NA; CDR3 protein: CASSFPPSNEQFF; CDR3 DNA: TGTGCCAGCAGCTTCCCTCCGAGCAATGAGCAGTTCTTC
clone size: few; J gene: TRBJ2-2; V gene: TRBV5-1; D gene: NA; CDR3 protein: CASSLVAGDTGELFF; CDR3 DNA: TGCGCCAGCAGCTTGGTTGCAGGGGACACCGGGGAGCTGTTTTTT
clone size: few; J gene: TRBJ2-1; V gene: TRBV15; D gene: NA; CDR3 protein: CATSRGLAPTYNEQFF; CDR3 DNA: TGTGCCACCAGCAGAGGCCTAGCTCCCACCTACAATGAGCAGTTCTTC
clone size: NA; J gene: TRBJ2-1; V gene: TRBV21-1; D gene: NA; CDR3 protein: CASSKRRRNEQFF; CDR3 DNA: TGTGCCAGCAGCAAACGTAGGAGAAACGAGCAGTTCTTC
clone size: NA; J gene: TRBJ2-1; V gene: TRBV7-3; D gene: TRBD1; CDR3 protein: CASSLGQGRVNEQFF; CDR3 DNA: TGTGCCAGCAGCTTGGGACAGGGACGTGTCAATGAGCAGTTCTTC
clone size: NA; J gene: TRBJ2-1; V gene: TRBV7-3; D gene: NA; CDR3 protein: CASSQQDYNEQFF; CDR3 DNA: TGTGCCAGCAGCCAACAAGACTACAATGAGCAGTTCTTC
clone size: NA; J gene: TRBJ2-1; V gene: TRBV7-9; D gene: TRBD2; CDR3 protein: CASSPLPASGGPTEQFF; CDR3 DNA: TGTGCCAGCAGCCCCCTCCCGGCTAGCGGGGGGCCCACTGAGCAGTTCTTC
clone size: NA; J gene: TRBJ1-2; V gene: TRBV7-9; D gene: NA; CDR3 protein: CASSFPANYGYTF; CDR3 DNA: TGTGCCAGCAGCTTCCCAGCTAACTATGGCTACACCTTC
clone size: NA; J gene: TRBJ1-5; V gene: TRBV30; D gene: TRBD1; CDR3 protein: CAWSDDRGSQPQHF; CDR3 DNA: TGTGCCTGGAGTGACGACAGGGGGAGTCAGCCCCAGCATTTT